A selection of T cell receptor beta chains follows, all from one sample in a study of T cells in Graves' hyperthyroidism and ophthalmopathy. TCRdb processed the multiplex PCR reads anew with MiXCR; each CDR3 protein has one entry. This table has about 500,000 distinct CDR3 sequences, 16% appearing once. The specimen sequenced was blood. These receptors all stem from a woman aged 18-29 years with Graves' hyperthyroidism. Each CDR3 is given with its conserved first and last residue. A D gene is named only where the DNA matches it firmly. Not every row has a clone size; where given, it reads once, few, many or a size class.

CASSKAGIYGYTF TGTGCCAGTAGTAAGGCAGGCATATATGGCTACACCTTC TRBJ1-2 - TRBV19 -
CSAAGLAVYEQFF TGCAGTGCAGCGGGACTAGCCGTCTATGAGCAGTTCTTC TRBJ2-1 many TRBV20-1 TRBD2
CTSTRKTGTGELFF TGTACCAGCACTCGCAAAACAGGCACCGGGGAGCTGTTTTTT TRBJ2-2 - TRBV12-3/TRBV12-4 -
CASSATGELFF TGTGCCAGCTCGGCGACCGGGGAGCTGTTTTTT TRBJ2-2 - TRBV7-9 -
CSATKDRGYFAFF TGCAGTGCTACAAAGGACAGGGGGTACTTTGCTTTCTTT TRBJ1-1 - TRBV20-1 TRBD1
CASSSPHLPWGGGLQETQYF TGTGCCAGCAGTTCACCCCACCTCCCGTGGGGGGGGGGCCTCCAAGAGACCCAGTACTTC TRBJ2-5 - TRBV12-3/TRBV12-4 -
CAGSVGGSTEAFF TGTGCCGGCAGCGTGGGGGGATCCACTGAAGCTTTCTTT TRBJ1-1 few TRBV9 -
CSARDGTRANTEAFF TGCAGTGCTAGAGATGGGACCCGGGCGAACACTGAAGCTTTCTTT TRBJ1-1 many TRBV20-1 -
CAIQPILRGARTEAFF TGTGCCATTCAACCGATCCTAAGGGGGGCGAGGACTGAAGCTTTCTTT TRBJ1-1 - TRBV2 -
CASSLGNRGYGYTF TGTGCCAGCAGCTTAGGTAACAGGGGATATGGCTACACCTTC TRBJ1-2 many TRBV7-8 TRBD1
CASSERGENTEAFF TGTGCCAGCAGTGAGAGAGGGGAGAACACTGAAGCTTTCTTT TRBJ1-1 many TRBV6-4 -
CASSPQQGLDYGYTF TGCGCCAGCAGCCCCCAGCAGGGGCTCGACTATGGCTACACCTTC TRBJ1-2 - TRBV4-1 -
CASSFHAGAVNNEQFF TGTGCCAGCAGTTTTCATGCTGGAGCGGTCAACAATGAGCAGTTCTTC TRBJ2-1 many TRBV12-3/TRBV12-4 -
CESRAGANEQFF TGCGAGTCGCGAGCGGGAGCGAATGAGCAGTTCTTC TRBJ2-1 few TRBV29-1 TRBD2
CASSVVRRPNPPLHF TGTGCCAGCTCAGTTGTGCGGCGCCCTAATCCACCCCTCCACTTT TRBJ1-6 once TRBV18 -
CASSLRPLGPEQYF TGTGCCAGCAGTTTACGACCTCTGGGACCCGAGCAGTACTTC TRBJ2-7 many TRBV28 -
CSARGTAYSPLHF TGCAGTGCTAGAGGGACAGCGTATTCACCCCTCCACTTT TRBJ1-6 many TRBV20-1 -
CSAHPGETQYF TGCAGTGCTCACCCTGGGGAGACCCAGTACTTC TRBJ2-5 - TRBV20-1 -
CASTRGAGLNEKLFF TGTGCCAGCACCAGAGGGGCAGGGCTTAATGAAAAACTGTTTTTT TRBJ1-4 - TRBV7-9 -
CASSPRQDRIMQYF TGTGCCAGCTCACCACGGCAAGACAGGATTATGCAGTACTTC TRBJ2-7 many TRBV18 -
CASSLRDTRGTEAFF TGTGCCAGCAGCTTACGGGACACTCGGGGCACTGAAGCTTTCTTT TRBJ1-1 many TRBV7-2 -
CASRRLAGGPETQYF TGTGCCAGCAGGCGGCTAGCGGGAGGTCCGGAGACCCAGTACTTC TRBJ2-5 many TRBV3-1 TRBD2
CASSQDLVLVPYEQYF TGCGCCAGCAGCCAAGATTTGGTTCTAGTCCCCTACGAGCAGTACTTC TRBJ2-7 - TRBV4-1 -
CASSPDRSGEKLFF TGTGCCAGCAGTCCGGACAGAAGTGGGGAAAAACTGTTTTTT TRBJ1-4 - TRBV6-1 -
CSVKEENEQFF TGCAGCGTTAAAGAAGAAAATGAGCAGTTCTTC TRBJ2-1 - TRBV29-1 -
CASSLGLAGENEQYF TGTGCCAGCAGCTTAGGACTAGCGGGAGAAAACGAGCAGTACTTC TRBJ2-7 many TRBV13 TRBD2
CASSQLQGPTDGYTF TGCGCCAGCAGCCAATTACAGGGGCCCACGGATGGCTACACCTTC TRBJ1-2 few TRBV4-3 TRBD1
CSARDLTGVGEQYF TGCAGTGCTAGAGATCTAACGGGGGTGGGGGAGCAGTACTTC TRBJ2-7 many TRBV20-1 -
CASSRPATFSGANVLTF TGTGCCAGCAGCCGACCCGCGACTTTCTCTGGGGCCAACGTCCTGACTTTC TRBJ2-6 many TRBV3-1 -
CSADPGGAKSPLHF TGCAGTGCTGATCCAGGGGGCGCAAAATCACCCCTCCACTTT TRBJ1-6 - TRBV20-1 TRBD1
CASRGDSGTNTEAFF TGTGCCAGCAGGGGTGACTCCGGCACGAACACTGAAGCTTTCTTT TRBJ1-1 many TRBV3-1 -
CASNRLAGAQETQYF TGTGCCAGCAATCGGCTAGCGGGGGCCCAAGAGACCCAGTACTTC TRBJ2-5 many TRBV11-2 TRBD2
CSARDLLAGATDTQYF TGCAGTGCTAGAGATTTGCTAGCGGGAGCCACAGATACGCAGTATTTT TRBJ2-3 many TRBV20-1 TRBD2
CASSLEAGRGTEAFF TGTGCCAGCAGCTTAGAGGCAGGGAGAGGCACTGAAGCTTTCTTT TRBJ1-1 once TRBV7-8 -